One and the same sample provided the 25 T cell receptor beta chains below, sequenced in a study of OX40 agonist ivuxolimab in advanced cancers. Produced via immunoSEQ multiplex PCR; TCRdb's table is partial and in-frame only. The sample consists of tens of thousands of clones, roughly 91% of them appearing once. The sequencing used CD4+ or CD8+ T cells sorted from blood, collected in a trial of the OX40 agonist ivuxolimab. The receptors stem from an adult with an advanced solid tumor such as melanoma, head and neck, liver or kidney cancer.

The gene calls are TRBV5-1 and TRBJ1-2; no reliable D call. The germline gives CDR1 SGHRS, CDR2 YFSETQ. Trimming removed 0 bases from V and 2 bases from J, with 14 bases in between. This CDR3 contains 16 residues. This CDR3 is CASSLADLTRNYGYTF. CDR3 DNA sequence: TGCGCCAGCAGCTTGGCCGACTTGACGCGGAACTATGGCTACACCTTC.

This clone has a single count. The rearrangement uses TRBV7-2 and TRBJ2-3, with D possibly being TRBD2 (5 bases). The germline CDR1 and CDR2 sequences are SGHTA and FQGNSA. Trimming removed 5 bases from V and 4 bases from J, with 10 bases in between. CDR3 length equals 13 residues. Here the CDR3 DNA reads TGTGCCAGCAGCCGGGGTATGGCAGATACGCAGTATTTT. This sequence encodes CASSRGMADTQYF.

The DNA of the CDR3 is TGTGCCAGCAGTTACTCCCAGTCCTACGAGCAGTACTTC. Its translation is CASSYSQSYEQYF. V usage is TRBV6-5 and J usage is TRBJ2-7; D gene uncertain. There are 13 residues in the CDR3. Trimming cost V 0 bases and J 1 base, with 4 bases left between them. Germline V gene data show CDR1 as MNHEY and CDR2 as SVGAGI.

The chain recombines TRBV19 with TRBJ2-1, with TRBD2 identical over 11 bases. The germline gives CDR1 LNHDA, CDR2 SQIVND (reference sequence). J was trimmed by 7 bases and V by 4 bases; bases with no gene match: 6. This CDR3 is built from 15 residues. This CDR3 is CASSTRLAGPNEQFF. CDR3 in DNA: TGTGCCAGTAGTACTAGACTAGCGGGGCCGAATGAGCAGTTCTTC.

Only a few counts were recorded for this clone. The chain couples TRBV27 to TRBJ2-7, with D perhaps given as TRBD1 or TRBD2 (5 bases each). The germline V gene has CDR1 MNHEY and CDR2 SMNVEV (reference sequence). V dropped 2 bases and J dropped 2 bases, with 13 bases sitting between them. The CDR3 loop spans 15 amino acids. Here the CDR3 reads CASSLGGEATYEQYF. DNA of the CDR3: TGTGCCAGCAGTTTAGGGGGAGAGGCTACCTACGAGCAGTACTTC.

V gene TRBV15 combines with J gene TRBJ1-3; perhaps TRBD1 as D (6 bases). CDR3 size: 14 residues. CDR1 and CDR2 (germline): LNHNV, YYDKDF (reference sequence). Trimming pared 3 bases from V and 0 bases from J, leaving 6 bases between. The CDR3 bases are TGTGCCACCAGCAGGGACAGCTCTGGAAACACCATATATTTT. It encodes CATSRDSSGNTIYF.

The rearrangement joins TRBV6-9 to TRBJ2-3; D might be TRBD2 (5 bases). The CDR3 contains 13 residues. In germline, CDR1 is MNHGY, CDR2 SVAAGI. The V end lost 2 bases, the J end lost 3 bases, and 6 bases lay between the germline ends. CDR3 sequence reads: CASSYGSTDTQYF. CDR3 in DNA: TGTGCCAGCAGTTATGGGAGTACAGATACGCAGTATTTT.

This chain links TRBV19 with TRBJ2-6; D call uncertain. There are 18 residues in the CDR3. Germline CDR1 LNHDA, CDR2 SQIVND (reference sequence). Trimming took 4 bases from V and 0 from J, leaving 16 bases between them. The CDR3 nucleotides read TGTGCCAGTAGTACTCCCGTTGGGCTGAACTCTGGGGCCAACGTCCTGACTTTC. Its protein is CASSTPVGLNSGANVLTF.

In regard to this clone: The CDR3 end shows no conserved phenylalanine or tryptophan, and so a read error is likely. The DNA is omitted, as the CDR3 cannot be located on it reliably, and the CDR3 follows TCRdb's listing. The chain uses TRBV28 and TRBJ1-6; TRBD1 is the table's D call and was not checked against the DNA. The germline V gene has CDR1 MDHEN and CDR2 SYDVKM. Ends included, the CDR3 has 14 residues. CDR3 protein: CASSLRSRTGALAL.

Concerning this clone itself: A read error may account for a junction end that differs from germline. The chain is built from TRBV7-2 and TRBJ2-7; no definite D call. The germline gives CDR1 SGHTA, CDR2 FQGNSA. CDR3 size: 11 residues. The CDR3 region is CASSSSHEQYF. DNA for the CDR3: TGTGCCAGCAGCTCCTCCCACGAGCAGTACTTC.

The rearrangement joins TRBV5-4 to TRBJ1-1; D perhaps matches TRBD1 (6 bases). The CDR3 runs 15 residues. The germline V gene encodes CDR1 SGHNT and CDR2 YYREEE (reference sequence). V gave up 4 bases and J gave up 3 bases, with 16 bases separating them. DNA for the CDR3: TGTGCCAGCAGCCCGGCCAGGCAGGGGTACACTGAAGCTTTCTTT. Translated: CASSPARQGYTEAFF.

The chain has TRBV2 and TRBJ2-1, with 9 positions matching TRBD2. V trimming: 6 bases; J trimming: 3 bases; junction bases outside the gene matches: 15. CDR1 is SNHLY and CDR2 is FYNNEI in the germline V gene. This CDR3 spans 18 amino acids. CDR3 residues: CASRTSLVAGENYNEQFF. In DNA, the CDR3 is TGTGCCAGCAGAACCAGTCTGGTAGCGGGAGAAAACTACAATGAGCAGTTCTTC.

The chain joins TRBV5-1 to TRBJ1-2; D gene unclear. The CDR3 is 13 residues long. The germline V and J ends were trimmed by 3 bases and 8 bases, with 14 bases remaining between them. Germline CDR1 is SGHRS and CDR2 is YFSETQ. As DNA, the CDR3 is TGCGCCAGCAGCTCAATGGGTGAGGGAGGCTACACCTTC. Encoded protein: CASSSMGEGGYTF.

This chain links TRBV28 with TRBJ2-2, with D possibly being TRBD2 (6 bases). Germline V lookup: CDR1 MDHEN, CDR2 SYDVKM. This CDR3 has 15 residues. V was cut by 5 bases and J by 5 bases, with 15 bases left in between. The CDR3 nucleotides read TGTGCCAGCAGTCGTCAGGCGGGGAAGACCGGGGAGCTGTTTTTT. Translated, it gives CASSRQAGKTGELFF.

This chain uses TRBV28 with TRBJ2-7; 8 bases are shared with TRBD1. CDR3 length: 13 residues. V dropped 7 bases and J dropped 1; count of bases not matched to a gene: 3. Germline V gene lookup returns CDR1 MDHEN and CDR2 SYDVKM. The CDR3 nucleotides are TGTGCCAGCAAGGGACAGGTATCCTACGAGCAGTACTTC. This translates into CASKGQVSYEQYF.

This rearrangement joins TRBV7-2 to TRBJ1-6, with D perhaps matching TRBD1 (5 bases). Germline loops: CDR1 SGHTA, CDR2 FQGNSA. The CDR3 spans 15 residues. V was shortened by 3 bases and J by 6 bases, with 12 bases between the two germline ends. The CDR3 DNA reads TGTGCCAGCAGCTTTTTTGGGGCAAGTAATTCACCCCTCCACTTT. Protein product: CASSFFGASNSPLHF.

The CDR3 nucleotides read TGTGCCGGAGGGCGGGCAGTAGGGACCGGGGAGCTGTTTTTT. This codes for CAGGRAVGTGELFF. The genes are TRBV28 and TRBJ2-2, with a tentative D call TRBD2 (6 bases). Germline assignment: CDR1 MDHEN and CDR2 SYDVKM. V shed 11 bases and J shed 5 bases, with 18 bases lying between them. The CDR3 is 14 residues long.

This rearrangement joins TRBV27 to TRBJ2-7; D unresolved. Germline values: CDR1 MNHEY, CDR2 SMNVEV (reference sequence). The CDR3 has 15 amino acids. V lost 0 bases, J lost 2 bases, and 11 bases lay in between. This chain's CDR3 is CASSLSSPGAYEQYF. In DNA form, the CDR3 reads TGTGCCAGCAGTTTATCCTCGCCGGGCGCCTACGAGCAGTACTTC.

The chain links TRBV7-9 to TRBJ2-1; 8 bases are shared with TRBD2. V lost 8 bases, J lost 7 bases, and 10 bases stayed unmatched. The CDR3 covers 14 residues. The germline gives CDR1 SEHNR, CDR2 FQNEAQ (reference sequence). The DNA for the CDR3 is TGTGCCAGCGGTGGACTAGCAGGAATAAATGAGCAGTTCTTC. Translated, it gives CASGGLAGINEQFF.

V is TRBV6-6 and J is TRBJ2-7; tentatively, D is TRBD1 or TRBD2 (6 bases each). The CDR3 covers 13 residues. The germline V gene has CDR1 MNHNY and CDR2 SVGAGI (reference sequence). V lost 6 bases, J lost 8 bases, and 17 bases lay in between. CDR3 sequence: CASSPPGGDKQYF. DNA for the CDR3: TGTGCCAGCAGCCCGCCCGGAGGGGACAAGCAGTACTTC.

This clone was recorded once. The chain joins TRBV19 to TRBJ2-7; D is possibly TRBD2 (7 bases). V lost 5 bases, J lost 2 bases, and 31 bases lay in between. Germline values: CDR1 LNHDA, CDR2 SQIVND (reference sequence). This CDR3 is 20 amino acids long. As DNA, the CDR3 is TGTGCCAGTAGTTCGCGGGGACAACCCTCCGTGCGGGAGTCTCCCTACGAGCAGTACTTC. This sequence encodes CASSSRGQPSVRESPYEQYF.

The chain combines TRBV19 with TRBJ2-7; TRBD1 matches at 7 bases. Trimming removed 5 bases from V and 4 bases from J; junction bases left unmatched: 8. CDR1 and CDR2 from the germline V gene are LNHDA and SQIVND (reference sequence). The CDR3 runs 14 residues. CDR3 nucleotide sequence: TGTGCCAGTAGTTCCTGGGACAGACTTTACGAGCAGTACTTC. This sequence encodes CASSSWDRLYEQYF. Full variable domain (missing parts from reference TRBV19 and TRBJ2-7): DGGITQSPKYLFRKEGQNVTLSCEQNLNHDAMYWYRQDPGQGLRLIYYSQIVNDFQKGDIAEGYSVSREKKESFPLTVTSAQKNPTAFYLCASSSWDRLYEQYFGPGTRLTVT.

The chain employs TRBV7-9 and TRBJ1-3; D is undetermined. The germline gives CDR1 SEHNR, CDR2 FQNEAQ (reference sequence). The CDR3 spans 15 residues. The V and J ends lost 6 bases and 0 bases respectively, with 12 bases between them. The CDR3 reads CASSFTSSSGNTIYF. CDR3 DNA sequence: TGTGCCAGCAGTTTTACCTCAAGCTCTGGAAACACCATATATTTT.

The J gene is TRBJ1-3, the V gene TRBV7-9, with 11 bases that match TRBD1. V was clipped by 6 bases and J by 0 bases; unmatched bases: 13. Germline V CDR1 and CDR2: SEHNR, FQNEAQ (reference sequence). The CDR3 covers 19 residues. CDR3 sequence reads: CASSKGQGEPRSSGNTIYF. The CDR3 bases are TGTGCCAGCAGTAAGGGACAGGGGGAGCCCCGGAGCTCTGGAAACACCATATATTTT.

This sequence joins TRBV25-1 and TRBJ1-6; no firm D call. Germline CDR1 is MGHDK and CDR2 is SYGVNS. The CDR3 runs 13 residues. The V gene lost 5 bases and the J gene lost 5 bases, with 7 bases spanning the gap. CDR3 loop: CASSFKDNSPLHF. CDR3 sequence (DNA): TGTGCCAGCAGTTTTAAAGATAATTCACCCCTCCACTTT.